This TCR beta chain was captured by sequencing in a study of human T cells and chemical hapten exposure. About the research overall: Researchers reported sensitizing a 2 cm by 2 cm upper inner arm skin site with 2% DPC. Weekly diphenylcyclopropenone doses were given to patients' scalps across the approximately 24-week study. Patients, a majority of them female, were diagnosed with alopecia areata, totalis or universalis.

The CDR3 has 14 amino acids. From germline, CDR1 is SGHRS and CDR2 YFSETQ. Germline trimming cut 1 base from V and 5 bases from J; bases unmatched to any gene: 5. Using its own MiXCR run on the RACE reads, TCRdb lists one record per CDR3 protein. The table records around 92,000 distinct CDR3 sequences, roughly 10% of them present only once. This clonotype has a count of ten or more. Sample time point: pre-sensitization, week 0. Treatment specified: therapeutic diphenylcyclopropenone sensitization with weekly scalp DPC. The genes are TRBV5-1 and TRBJ1-1; 7 bases map to TRBD1. The sample consisted of whole blood, taken in connection with sensitization to the hapten diphenylcyclopropenone (DPC). The receptor's source is a woman aged 55-69 years with alopecia areata. Some clones in this sample may be carry-over from other donors' samples. Here the CDR3 DNA reads TGCGCCAGCAGCTTGTCACAGGGGATTACTGAAGCTTTCTTT. It codes for CASSLSQGITEAFF.